The next 6 T cell receptor beta chains were all read from a single sample in a study of shared clonotypes between healthy human individuals (dated by TCRdb to between 2020 and 2021). For the CD8 naive samples, CD45RO-negative cells were positively selected for CCR7, yielding a CD45RA+CCR7+ population from which TemRA cells were excluded. Receptor libraries were prepared by the immunoSEQ multiplex PCR assay. TCRdb holds this immuneACCESS table with in-frame rearrangements only. Some clones are missing; in checked studies, unresolved V genes explain under half, and the rest has no known cause. This sample comprises about 700,000 clones, approximately 90% of them detected only once. The top ten clonotypes cover about 24% of the sample. Sequenced sample: naive CD8+ T cells sorted from blood. Reading the label with the study, this specimen's cell subset or site is: CD45RA+CCR7+. Receptors were obtained from a man in his thirties or forties in good health.

The chain couples TRBV28 to TRBJ2-7; 10 bases fit TRBD2. Trimming at V came to 7 bases and at J to 7 bases, leaving 16 bases not matched to a gene. This CDR3 is 16 amino acids long. CDR1 and CDR2 (germline): MDHEN, SYDVKM. The CDR3 region is CASTIRTSGLWREQYF. DNA of the CDR3: TGTGCCAGCACCATAAGGACTAGCGGCCTTTGGAGAGAGCAGTACTTC.

The V gene is TRBV29-1, the J gene TRBJ1-2; D ambiguous. The CDR3 consists of 13 residues. Germline values: CDR1 SQVTM, CDR2 ANQGSEA. Trimming took 0 bases from V and 2 from J, leaving 7 bases between them. The CDR3 coding sequence is TGCAGCGTTGAAGATTACCTAAACTATGGCTACACCTTC. It translates to CSVEDYLNYGYTF.

The chain recombines TRBV2 with TRBJ2-5; 9 nucleotides align to TRBD2. CDR1 is SNHLY and CDR2 is FYNNEI in the germline V gene. CDR3 size: 15 residues. V dropped 4 bases and J dropped 1; count of bases not matched to a gene: 4. The CDR3 is CASSGVTSGQETQYF. CDR3 in DNA: TGTGCCAGCAGTGGAGTGACTAGCGGCCAAGAGACCCAGTACTTC.

Here the CDR3 reads CASSSAGAGSSGANVLTF. CDR3 sequence (DNA): TGTGCCAGCAGCTCCGCGGGGGCAGGTAGCTCTGGGGCCAACGTCCTGACTTTC. The chain recombines TRBV7-9 with TRBJ2-6; D is perhaps TRBD2 (7 bases). V was trimmed by 4 bases and J by 0 bases, leaving 16 bases between them. The germline V gene encodes CDR1 SEHNR and CDR2 FQNEAQ (reference sequence). The CDR3 is 18 residues long.

This clone was observed a few times. The chain is built from TRBV6-1 and TRBJ1-5; 7 bases are shared with TRBD1. V was clipped by 4 bases and J by 3 bases; unmatched bases: 9. The CDR3 extends over 16 amino acids. Germline-derived CDR1 and CDR2 are MNHNS and SASEGT. For the CDR3, the DNA is TGTGCCAGCAGTGGCGGACAGGAGAGTATCAATCAGCCCCAGCATTTT. It translates to CASSGGQESINQPQHF.

J is TRBJ2-1 and V is TRBV5-5; D may match TRBD1 or TRBD2 (5 bases each). Trimming took 2 bases from V and 7 from J, leaving 10 bases between them. Germline CDR1 and CDR2: SGHKS and YYEKEE (reference sequence). CDR3 length equals 13 residues. The CDR3 reads CASSLIGANEQFF. CDR3 DNA: TGTGCCAGCAGCTTAATCGGGGCTAATGAGCAGTTCTTC.